Listed below are T cell receptor beta chains from one sample, sequenced in a study of cytomegalovirus exposure and HLA in healthy donors. Clones were read by immunoSEQ multiplex PCR, and TCRdb kept only the in-frame ones, dropping some. The table lists some 150,000 clones, approximately 76% of them singletons, with under 1.5% in the top ten. Sequencing was carried out using PBMCs. These receptors were collected from a man between 60 and 70 years old in good health and CMV-seronegative. The CDR3 runs from the conserved cysteine through the conserved F or W. The D gene is left open where the match is weak. Size tells how often a clone was seen (once, few, many) or the class of an expanded clone, and some rows leave it out.

clone size: NA; J gene: TRBJ2-1; V gene: TRBV28; D gene: NA; CDR3 DNA: TGTGCCAGCAAATTACCAGAACGGGATACACGTCTCAATGAGCAGTTCTTC; CDR3 protein: CASKLPERDTRLNEQFF
clone size: NA; J gene: TRBJ1-4; V gene: TRBV6-6; D gene: NA; CDR3 DNA: TGTGCCAGCAGTAAACAGGTCCTCGGTGAAAAACTGTTTTTT; CDR3 protein: CASSKQVLGEKLFF
clone size: NA; J gene: TRBJ2-5; V gene: TRBV21-1; D gene: NA; CDR3 DNA: TGTGCCAGCAGCAAAGGGGCGGGGGGGGCAGAGACCCAGTACTTC; CDR3 protein: CASSKGAGGAETQYF
clone size: NA; J gene: TRBJ1-4; V gene: TRBV6-4; D gene: TRBD1; CDR3 DNA: TGTGCCAGCAAAGTATGGGGACAGGGGTCCGAAAAACTGTTTTTT; CDR3 protein: CASKVWGQGSEKLFF
clone size: NA; J gene: TRBJ2-1; V gene: TRBV5-1; D gene: NA; CDR3 DNA: TGCGCCAACAGCTTGGAAGGGAGCTCCTACAATGAGCAGTTCTTC; CDR3 protein: CANSLEGSSYNEQFF
clone size: NA; J gene: TRBJ1-2; V gene: TRBV15; D gene: TRBD1; CDR3 DNA: TGTGCCACCAGCAGAGAGGAAGGGGGCGCGGATGGCTACACCTTC; CDR3 protein: CATSREEGGADGYTF
clone size: NA; J gene: TRBJ1-4; V gene: TRBV30; D gene: TRBD1; CDR3 DNA: TGTGCCTGGAACAGACAGGGCGGCGAAAAACTGTTTTTT; CDR3 protein: CAWNRQGGEKLFF
clone size: NA; J gene: TRBJ2-7; V gene: TRBV7-2; D gene: NA; CDR3 DNA: TGTGCCAGCAGCTTTGGTGTGGGCAACTACGAGCAGTACTTC; CDR3 protein: CASSFGVGNYEQYF
clone size: few; J gene: TRBJ2-1; V gene: TRBV5-1; D gene: NA; CDR3 DNA: TGCGCCAGCAGCACCGCGGGGATGGGGCCCTACAATGAGCAGTTCTTC; CDR3 protein: CASSTAGMGPYNEQFF
clone size: NA; J gene: TRBJ1-1; V gene: TRBV2; D gene: NA; CDR3 DNA: TGTGCCAGCAGTGAAGCGCGTCTCACTGAAGCTTTCTTT; CDR3 protein: CASSEARLTEAFF
clone size: NA; J gene: TRBJ1-5; V gene: TRBV28; D gene: NA; CDR3 DNA: TGTGCCAGCAGTTTATTACAGAATCAGCCCCAGCATTTT; CDR3 protein: CASSLLQNQPQHF
clone size: NA; J gene: TRBJ1-4; V gene: TRBV7-2; D gene: TRBD1; CDR3 DNA: TGTGCCAGCAGCGCAGGGGGCCCGGGTGAAAAACTGTTTTTT; CDR3 protein: CASSAGGPGEKLFF
clone size: few; J gene: TRBJ2-1; V gene: TRBV12-5; D gene: NA; CDR3 DNA: TGTGCTAGTGGTTTGGGTCTAGCCTCCTACAATGAGCAGTTCTTC; CDR3 protein: CASGLGLASYNEQFF
clone size: NA; J gene: TRBJ2-3; V gene: TRBV4-2; D gene: NA; CDR3 DNA: TGTGCCAGCAGCCAAAGTCGGGACTCGGGGTCGGATACGCAGTATTTT; CDR3 protein: CASSQSRDSGSDTQYF
clone size: NA; J gene: TRBJ1-4; V gene: TRBV7-9; D gene: TRBD1; CDR3 DNA: TGTGCCAGCAGCTACGACAGGGTTAATGAAAAACTGTTTTTT; CDR3 protein: CASSYDRVNEKLFF
clone size: once; J gene: TRBJ2-1; V gene: TRBV18; D gene: NA; CDR3 DNA: TGTGCCAGCTCACCCTTACAGGGAGTCGGGAATGAGCAGTTCTTC; CDR3 protein: CASSPLQGVGNEQFF
clone size: NA; J gene: TRBJ2-2; V gene: TRBV11-2; D gene: TRBD2; CDR3 DNA: TGTGCCAGCAGCCCCCCCCGCGGGGGGCCAACCGGGGAGCTGTTTTTT; CDR3 protein: CASSPPRGGPTGELFF
clone size: NA; J gene: TRBJ2-7; V gene: TRBV27; D gene: NA; CDR3 DNA: TGTGCCAGCAGTCCCATAGCGGATGCCTACGAGCAGTACTTC; CDR3 protein: CASSPIADAYEQYF
clone size: NA; J gene: TRBJ2-1; V gene: TRBV4-3; D gene: TRBD2; CDR3 DNA: TGCGCCAGCAGCCAAGATCCTAGCGGGGGTAGGGATGAGCAGTTCTTC; CDR3 protein: CASSQDPSGGRDEQFF
clone size: few; J gene: TRBJ1-5; V gene: TRBV2; D gene: TRBD1; CDR3 DNA: TGTGCCAGCAGCGGGGGACAGACCAACAATCAGCCCCAGCATTTT; CDR3 protein: CASSGGQTNNQPQHF
clone size: NA; J gene: TRBJ2-7; V gene: TRBV18; D gene: NA; CDR3 DNA: TGTGCCAGCTCACCCCAGGACAGCTACGAGCAGTACTTC; CDR3 protein: CASSPQDSYEQYF
clone size: NA; J gene: TRBJ2-1; V gene: TRBV5-1; D gene: TRBD2; CDR3 DNA: TGCGCCAGCAGCCCCCGGGACTCAGGGATGGTGTCCGGGACTAGCGGGGGGAATGAGCAGTTCTTC; CDR3 protein: CASSPRDSGMVSGTSGGNEQFF
clone size: NA; J gene: TRBJ2-7; V gene: TRBV28; D gene: TRBD2; CDR3 DNA: TGTGCCAGCAGTTCCGGGACTAGCGGGGTATACGAGCAGTACTTC; CDR3 protein: CASSSGTSGVYEQYF
clone size: NA; J gene: TRBJ2-3; V gene: TRBV5-1; D gene: NA; CDR3 DNA: TGCGCCAGCAGCTTGGCCACAGGCAACACAGATACGCAGTATTTT; CDR3 protein: CASSLATGNTDTQYF
clone size: NA; J gene: TRBJ1-5; V gene: TRBV19; D gene: TRBD1; CDR3 DNA: TGTGCCAGTAGTCCGCGTGGACAGGGTAGCAATCAGCCCCAGCATTTT; CDR3 protein: CASSPRGQGSNQPQHF
clone size: NA; J gene: TRBJ1-6; V gene: TRBV30; D gene: NA; CDR3 DNA: TGTGCCTGGAGTGCGGGCAGGGGCAGCTCCTATAATTCACCCCTCCACTTT; CDR3 protein: CAWSAGRGSSYNSPLHF
clone size: few; J gene: TRBJ2-1; V gene: TRBV29-1; D gene: NA; CDR3 DNA: TGCAGCGTTACAGGACCATCTCAGTTCTTC; CDR3 protein: CSVTGPSQFF
clone size: few; J gene: TRBJ2-1; V gene: TRBV15; D gene: NA; CDR3 DNA: TGTGCCACCAGCAGAGAGGGGCCCGAGAATGAGCAGTTCTTC; CDR3 protein: CATSREGPENEQFF
clone size: NA; J gene: TRBJ2-7; V gene: TRBV11-2; D gene: TRBD2; CDR3 DNA: TGTGCCAGCAGTTTCCCAGCGGGGGGTGGATACGAGCAGTACTTC; CDR3 protein: CASSFPAGGGYEQYF
clone size: NA; J gene: TRBJ2-3; V gene: TRBV6-5; D gene: TRBD2; CDR3 DNA: TGTGCCAGCAGCACGGTAGCGGGGGGGCCAGATACGCAGTATTTT; CDR3 protein: CASSTVAGGPDTQYF
clone size: NA; J gene: TRBJ1-4; V gene: TRBV19; D gene: NA; CDR3 DNA: TGTGCCAGTACCCGCCGGGTCGGTATGACTTGGGAAAAACTGTTTTTT; CDR3 protein: CASTRRVGMTWEKLFF
clone size: NA; J gene: TRBJ1-4; V gene: TRBV19; D gene: TRBD1; CDR3 DNA: TGTGCCAGTAGTATAGGACAGGGCCCGTATGAAAAACTGTTTTTT; CDR3 protein: CASSIGQGPYEKLFF
clone size: NA; J gene: TRBJ1-6; V gene: TRBV5-1; D gene: NA; CDR3 DNA: TGCGCCAGCAGCTTTGCCCCAACAGGGACGAATTCACCCCTCCACTTT; CDR3 protein: CASSFAPTGTNSPLHF
clone size: few; J gene: TRBJ2-3; V gene: TRBV4-1; D gene: NA; CDR3 DNA: TGCGCCAGCAGCCAAGATCAGGGAACAGATACGCAGTATTTT; CDR3 protein: CASSQDQGTDTQYF
clone size: NA; J gene: TRBJ1-1; V gene: TRBV27; D gene: NA; CDR3 DNA: TGTGCCAGCAGTTTTCCTGGGGCGCAGCCTTTCTTT; CDR3 protein: CASSFPGAQPFF
clone size: NA; J gene: TRBJ2-2; V gene: TRBV25-1; D gene: NA; CDR3 DNA: TGTGCCAGCAGTGGACTAGGACGGCGGTTGGGCAGGGAGCTGTTTTTT; CDR3 protein: CASSGLGRRLGRELFF
clone size: NA; J gene: TRBJ2-3; V gene: TRBV19; D gene: TRBD2; CDR3 DNA: TGTGCCAGTAGGCGGGGGGGACTAGCGGACACAGATACGCAGTATTTT; CDR3 protein: CASRRGGLADTDTQYF
clone size: few; J gene: TRBJ2-3; V gene: TRBV15; D gene: TRBD1; CDR3 DNA: TGTGCCACCAGCAGAGGTGGACAGGGGGCGGGCGATACGCAGTATTTT; CDR3 protein: CATSRGGQGAGDTQYF
clone size: few; J gene: TRBJ2-7; V gene: TRBV7-2; D gene: NA; CDR3 DNA: TGTGCCAGCAGCGGGGGGGGCCAATACTACGAGCAGTACTTC; CDR3 protein: CASSGGGQYYEQYF
clone size: few; J gene: TRBJ2-7; V gene: TRBV28; D gene: TRBD2; CDR3 DNA: TGTGCCAGCAGCTACGCACGGGAGGGTTCCTACGAGCAGTACTTC; CDR3 protein: CASSYAREGSYEQYF
clone size: NA; J gene: TRBJ2-5; V gene: TRBV27; D gene: TRBD1; CDR3 DNA: TGTGCCAGCAGTCCCCCAGGGGGCTTGAGGGGGGAGACCCAGTACTTC; CDR3 protein: CASSPPGGLRGETQYF
clone size: NA; J gene: TRBJ2-2; V gene: TRBV6-8; D gene: TRBD2; CDR3 DNA: TGTGCCAGCAGTTACTGGACTAGCGGGAGGATAATCACCGGGGAGCTGTTTTTT; CDR3 protein: CASSYWTSGRIITGELFF
clone size: NA; J gene: TRBJ2-5; V gene: TRBV15; D gene: TRBD1; CDR3 DNA: TGTGCCACCAGCAGAGAGGTAGGGGGCGCCGAGACCCAGTACTTC; CDR3 protein: CATSREVGGAETQYF
clone size: NA; J gene: TRBJ2-5; V gene: TRBV5-4; D gene: NA; CDR3 DNA: TGTGCCAGCAGCTTGGCCGGGGTGGAAGAGACCCAGTACTTC; CDR3 protein: CASSLAGVEETQYF
clone size: NA; J gene: TRBJ1-2; V gene: TRBV5-1; D gene: NA; CDR3 DNA: TGCGCCAGCAGCCGGGACACCTATGGCTACACCTTC; CDR3 protein: CASSRDTYGYTF
clone size: NA; J gene: TRBJ1-4; V gene: TRBV6-5; D gene: TRBD1; CDR3 DNA: TGTGCCAGCAGTTACTCGCAGGGGGCAGGAAGAAAAACTGTTTTT; CDR3 protein: CASSYSQGAGRKTVF
clone size: NA; J gene: TRBJ1-1; V gene: TRBV7-2; D gene: NA; CDR3 DNA: TGTGCCAGCAGCTCCGACAGACACACTGAAGCTTTCTTT; CDR3 protein: CASSSDRHTEAFF
clone size: once; J gene: TRBJ1-2; V gene: TRBV6-6; D gene: TRBD1; CDR3 DNA: TGTGCCAGTACGACAGGGTCTCGGGGCTACACCTTC; CDR3 protein: CASTTGSRGYTF
clone size: NA; J gene: TRBJ2-1; V gene: TRBV7-8; D gene: NA; CDR3 DNA: TGTGCCAGCAGCTTAGAGGCTAGGAATGAGCAGTTCTTC; CDR3 protein: CASSLEARNEQFF
clone size: NA; J gene: TRBJ2-1; V gene: TRBV7-3; D gene: NA; CDR3 DNA: TGTGCCAGCAGCTTAACAGAGTTAAATGAGCAGTTCTTC; CDR3 protein: CASSLTELNEQFF
clone size: NA; J gene: TRBJ1-6; V gene: TRBV5-4; D gene: NA; CDR3 DNA: TGTGCCAGCAGCTTGGAGCGGGAGTGGGATTCACCCCTCCACTTT; CDR3 protein: CASSLEREWDSPLHF
clone size: NA; J gene: TRBJ2-1; V gene: TRBV7-2; D gene: TRBD2; CDR3 DNA: TGTGCCAGCAGCTCCGCCGGGACTAGCGGGAAGGCTCACCAGTTCTTC; CDR3 protein: CASSSAGTSGKAHQFF
clone size: NA; J gene: TRBJ2-2; V gene: TRBV6-6; D gene: NA; CDR3 DNA: TGTGCCAGCAGCCGAACCCCGACAGGTCGTGGGGAGCTGTTTTTT; CDR3 protein: CASSRTPTGRGELFF
clone size: NA; J gene: TRBJ2-7; V gene: TRBV14; D gene: NA; CDR3 DNA: TGTGCCAGCAGCCCGCGAGCTGTTCTCTACGAGCAGTACTTC; CDR3 protein: CASSPRAVLYEQYF
clone size: NA; J gene: TRBJ2-2; V gene: TRBV27; D gene: TRBD2; CDR3 DNA: TGTGCCAGCAGTTTATCTCTAGCGGGGGCTGTCGGGGAGCTGTTTTTT; CDR3 protein: CASSLSLAGAVGELFF
clone size: NA; J gene: TRBJ2-3; V gene: TRBV7-9; D gene: NA; CDR3 DNA: TGTGCCAGCAGCTTAATTAGCGGAGGGAGCACAGATACGCAGTATTTT; CDR3 protein: CASSLISGGSTDTQYF
clone size: NA; J gene: TRBJ1-6; V gene: TRBV11-2; D gene: NA; CDR3 DNA: TGTGCCAGCAGCCCCAGGGGAACCTATAATTCACCCCTCCACTTT; CDR3 protein: CASSPRGTYNSPLHF
clone size: NA; J gene: TRBJ2-7; V gene: TRBV18; D gene: TRBD1; CDR3 DNA: TGTGCCAGCTCCACCGGGACAGGAGAATACGAGCAGTACTTC; CDR3 protein: CASSTGTGEYEQYF
clone size: once; J gene: TRBJ2-1; V gene: TRBV18; D gene: NA; CDR3 DNA: TGTGCCAGCTCACCACCCTTAAGAGGGTACAATGAGCAGTTCTTC; CDR3 protein: CASSPPLRGYNEQFF
clone size: NA; J gene: TRBJ1-3; V gene: TRBV4-1; D gene: TRBD1; CDR3 DNA: TGCGCCAGCAGCCAAGATCGGAACAGGGGGCATGGAAACACCATATATTTT; CDR3 protein: CASSQDRNRGHGNTIYF